The source of this T cell receptor beta chain is a study of CD8 T cells in ankylosing spondylitis. The V end lost 5 bases, the J end lost 6 bases, and 23 bases lay between the germline ends. In germline, CDR1 is SGHTA, CDR2 FQGTGA. The CDR3 has 17 amino acids. The study, taken as a whole, reports: Reportedly, matched ankylosing spondylitis synovial fluid was significantly enriched for disease-linked clones.

There are a few counts of this clonotype. Its antigen is currently unknown. 5'-RACE, quantitative and with molecular barcodes, yielded the TCR beta libraries. A single record per CDR3 protein comes from TCRdb applying MiXCR to the 5' RACE reads. Found here are over 200,000 distinct CDR3 sequences, about 10% of them singletons; the top ten hold 21%. This sequence joins TRBV7-3 and TRBJ2-1, with a weak D call TRBD2 (7 bases). This TCR derives from a male donor with ankylosing spondylitis or in good health (not recorded which). The sample consisted of blood, either unsorted or a sorted T cell fraction (not recorded which). In DNA form, the CDR3 reads TGTGCCAGCAGCCCTGAGTCTTGGGGGGGCAGTAGCAATGAGCAGTTCTTC. As protein: CASSPESWGGSSNEQFF.